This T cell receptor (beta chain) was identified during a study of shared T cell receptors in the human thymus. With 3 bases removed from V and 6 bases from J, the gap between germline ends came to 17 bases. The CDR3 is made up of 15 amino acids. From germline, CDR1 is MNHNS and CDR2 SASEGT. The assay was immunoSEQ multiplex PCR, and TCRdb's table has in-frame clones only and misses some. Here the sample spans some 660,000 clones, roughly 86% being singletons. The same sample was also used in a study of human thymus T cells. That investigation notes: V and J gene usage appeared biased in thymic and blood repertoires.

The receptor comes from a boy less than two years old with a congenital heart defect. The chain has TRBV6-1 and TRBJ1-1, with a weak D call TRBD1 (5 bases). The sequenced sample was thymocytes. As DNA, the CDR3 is TGTGCCAGCAGTGAGCCGCCCCCAGGGTTTCCTGAAGCTTTCTTT. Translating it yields CASSEPPPGFPEAFF.